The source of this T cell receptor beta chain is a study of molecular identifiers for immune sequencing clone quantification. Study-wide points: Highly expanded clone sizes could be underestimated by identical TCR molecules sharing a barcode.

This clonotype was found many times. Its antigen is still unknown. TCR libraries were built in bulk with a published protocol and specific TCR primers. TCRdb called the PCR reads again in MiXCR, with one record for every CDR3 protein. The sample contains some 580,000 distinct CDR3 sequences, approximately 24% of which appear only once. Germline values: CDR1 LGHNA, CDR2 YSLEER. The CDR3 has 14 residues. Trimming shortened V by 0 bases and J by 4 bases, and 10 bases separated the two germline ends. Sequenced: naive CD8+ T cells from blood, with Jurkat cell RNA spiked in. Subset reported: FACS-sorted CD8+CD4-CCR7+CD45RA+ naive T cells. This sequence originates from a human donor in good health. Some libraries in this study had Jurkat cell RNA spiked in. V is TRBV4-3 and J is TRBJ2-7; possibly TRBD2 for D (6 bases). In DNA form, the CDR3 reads TGCGCCAGCAGCCAAGATGCAGGGAGGTACGAGCAGTACTTC. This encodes CASSQDAGRYEQYF.